The present entry profiles one T cell receptor beta chain with its context. With 2 bases removed from V and 7 bases from J, the gap between germline ends came to 18 bases. The CDR3 length is 16 residues. The germline V gene encodes CDR1 MNHEY and CDR2 SVGEGT. This sample is part of a study of Ad26.COV2.S vaccination and SARS-CoV-2 variants. TCRdb's copy holds only in-frame clones and misses some; the assay was immunoSEQ multiplex PCR. The table includes hundreds of thousands of clones, 83% detected once. Treatment described: some 20 received Ad26.COV2.S at low or high dose, single or two shots; roughly five received placebo; per-sample allocation not given. Day 63 after the first injection of vaccine or placebo was the sampling time.

Sequences were derived from peripheral blood, sampled in a trial of Ad26.COV2.S vaccine versus placebo. The receptor's source is a person between 18 and 59 years old who received the Ad26.COV2.S COVID-19 vaccine or a placebo. This chain links TRBV6-2 or TRBV6-3 with TRBJ1-5; maybe TRBD1 (6 bases). The CDR3 sequence: CASSYGNREGSQPQHF. The CDR3, as DNA: TGTGCCAGCAGTTACGGGAACAGGGAGGGATCCCAGCCCCAGCATTTT.